The 20 T cell receptor beta chains below come from one sample, sequenced in a study of blood T cell repertoires in COVID-19. Sequenced by immunoSEQ multiplex PCR; TCRdb stores in-frame clones only, minus some. The data contain 150,000 to 200,000 clones, around 80% of them singletons. The sequenced sample was PBMCs or T cells enriched from blood (not recorded which). The receptors were gathered from a woman in her forties or fifties with acute COVID-19.

In its sample, this clone was seen a few times. The chain joins TRBV12-3 or TRBV12-4 to TRBJ1-2; no definite D call. The V gene lost 3 bases and the J gene lost 4 bases, with 9 bases spanning the gap. There are 13 residues in the CDR3. In nucleotides, the CDR3 is TGTGCCAGCAGTTTTGGGCAGACCTATGGCTACACCTTC. Translated: CASSFGQTYGYTF.

This chain links TRBV5-1 with TRBJ1-2; D remains ambiguous. Trimming removed 5 bases at V and 3 bases at J, with 8 bases between. The germline CDR1 and CDR2 sequences are SGHRS and YFSETQ. The CDR3 contains 12 residues. The CDR3 bases are TGCGCCAGCAGTTTTGAGGACTATGGCTACACCTTC. Translation: CASSFEDYGYTF.

CDR3 DNA sequence: TGTGCCAGCAGTTACCGCCTAGCGGGGGCCTACGGCACAGATACGCAGTATTTT. Translated, it gives CASSYRLAGAYGTDTQYF. V gene TRBV6-2 or TRBV6-3 combines with J gene TRBJ2-3; 10 bases are a match to TRBD2. V lost 2 bases and J lost 1; bases outside the gene matches: 9. The CDR3 extends over 18 amino acids. Looked up from germline, CDR1 is MNHEY and CDR2 is SVGEGT.

The chain couples TRBV29-1 to TRBJ1-4; possibly TRBD1 for D (5 bases). The CDR3 totals 12 residues. In germline, CDR1 is SQVTM, CDR2 ANQGSEA. V shed 7 bases and J shed 10 bases, with 16 bases lying between them. CDR3 loop: CSAHSPGGKLFF. In DNA, the CDR3 is TGCAGCGCACACAGCCCCGGGGGAAAACTGTTTTTT.

The chain recombines TRBV19 with TRBJ1-2; TRBD1 matches 9 bases. The CDR3 totals 14 residues. Germline V CDR1 and CDR2: LNHDA, SQIVND (reference sequence). With V trimmed by 6 bases and J by 5 bases, 7 bases remained unmatched. The CDR3 sequence: CASSPSGQGYGYTF. CDR3 bases: TGTGCCAGTAGCCCCTCGGGACAGGGTTATGGCTACACCTTC.

The chain has TRBV29-1 and TRBJ1-3; TRBD1 might be the D (6 bases). The germline V gene has CDR1 SQVTM and CDR2 ANQGSEA. V lost 6 bases, J lost 0 bases, and 24 bases lay in between. There are 18 residues in the CDR3. This chain's CDR3 is CSVGTRSVTENSGNTIYF. The CDR3 nucleotides are TGCAGCGTGGGGACACGGTCTGTCACCGAGAACTCTGGAAACACCATATATTTT.

The chain links TRBV7-2 to TRBJ1-6, with a weak D call TRBD1 (6 bases). There are 13 residues in the CDR3. Germline V lookup: CDR1 SGHTA, CDR2 FQGNSA. Between the trimmed V and J ends, which lost 5 bases and 9 bases, there was a span of 11 bases. Here the CDR3 reads CASSQQGGSPLHF. Written as DNA, the CDR3 is TGTGCCAGCAGCCAACAGGGTGGTTCACCCCTCCACTTT.

In its sample, this clone was seen a few times. The chain carries TRBV29-1 and TRBJ1-2; D is unclear. The length of the CDR3 is 12 residues. Trimming took 4 bases from V and 7 from J, leaving 13 bases between them. From germline, CDR1 is SQVTM and CDR2 ANQGSEA. The CDR3 DNA sequence: TGCAGCGTTGGCAGAACCGAGGGTGGCTACACCTTC. The encoded protein is CSVGRTEGGYTF.

This clone was detected many times. Other DNA sequences in this sample translate to the same CDR3. V is TRBV12-3 or TRBV12-4 and J is TRBJ1-5, with D possibly being TRBD1 (6 bases). The CDR3 has 13 residues. Trimming took 5 bases from V and 6 from J, leaving 11 bases between them. The CDR3: CASSLRGGQPQHF. CDR3 DNA: TGTGCCAGCAGTCTCAGGGGTGGTCAGCCCCAGCATTTT.

The chain carries TRBV2 and TRBJ2-5; 9 bases fit TRBD2. J was trimmed by 7 bases and V by 4 bases; bases with no gene match: 13. Germline V gene sequence: CDR1 SNHLY, CDR2 FYNNEI. This CDR3 region has 16 residues. This chain's CDR3 is CASSGVAGGLFGTQYF. CDR3 nucleotides: TGTGCCAGCAGTGGTGTTGCGGGGGGGCTCTTCGGGACCCAGTACTTC.

The CDR3: CASSLSGLASGDPETQYF. The CDR3 region has the DNA TGCGCCAGCAGCCTCTCGGGTCTGGCTAGCGGGGACCCAGAGACCCAGTACTTC. The chain recombines TRBV5-1 with TRBJ2-5, with TRBD2 matching 9 bases. This CDR3 is 18 amino acids long. Germline-derived CDR1 and CDR2 are SGHRS and YFSETQ. With V trimmed by 4 bases and J by 4 bases, 17 bases remained unmatched.

The rearrangement uses TRBV19 and TRBJ1-2, with TRBD1 matching over 9 bases. After removal of 5 bases from V and 5 bases from J, the junction contained 12 bases not matched to a gene. Per germline, CDR1 LNHDA and CDR2 SQIVND (reference sequence). The CDR3 extends over 16 amino acids. The chain's CDR3 is CASSPKQTGGAYGYTF. CDR3 sequence (DNA): TGTGCCAGTAGTCCTAAACAAACAGGGGGCGCGTATGGCTACACCTTC.

The CDR3 nucleotides read TGTGCCAGCAGTGTACCTCGGAGATATTACGAGCAGTACGTC. Translating it yields CASSVPRRYYEQYV. The V gene is TRBV25-1, the J gene TRBJ2-7; no definite D call. Germline lookup yields CDR1 MGHDK and CDR2 SYGVNS. The V and J ends lost 4 bases and 4 bases respectively, with 14 bases between them. CDR3 size: 14 residues.

The chain has TRBV11-2 and TRBJ2-7, with D perhaps TRBD2 (5 bases). The V and J ends lost 1 base and 0 bases respectively, with 10 bases between them. Germline V gene sequence: CDR1 SGHAT, CDR2 FQNNGV. The CDR3 spans 15 residues. CDR3 in amino acids: CASSLAGGRSYEQYV. Here the CDR3 DNA reads TGTGCCAGCAGCTTAGCGGGCGGGCGCTCCTACGAGCAGTACGTC.

The genes are TRBV4-3 and TRBJ1-4, with 7 bases aligning to TRBD1. Germline values: CDR1 LGHNA, CDR2 YSLEER. J was trimmed by 8 bases and V by 3 bases; bases with no gene match: 9. The CDR3 contains 15 residues. The CDR3: CASSHSTGNSEKLFF. CDR3 sequence (DNA): TGCGCCAGCAGCCATTCGACAGGGAATAGCGAAAAACTGTTTTTT.

V usage is TRBV27 and J usage is TRBJ2-1; 11 bases map to TRBD1. CDR3 length: 15 amino acids. Germline assignment: CDR1 MNHEY and CDR2 SMNVEV (reference sequence). Trimming removed 3 bases from V and 7 bases from J; junction bases left unmatched: 5. CDR3 protein: CASSFGQGAWNEQFF. In DNA form, the CDR3 reads TGTGCCAGCAGTTTTGGACAGGGGGCTTGGAATGAGCAGTTCTTC.

CDR3 in amino acids: CASSLVGGQGNYGYTF. DNA for the CDR3: TGTGCCAGCAGCTTGGTAGGGGGACAGGGTAACTATGGCTACACCTTC. The genes are TRBV5-4 and TRBJ1-2; TRBD1 aligns across 9 bases. CDR1 is SGHNT and CDR2 is YYREEE in the germline V gene (reference sequence). V trimming: 0 bases; J trimming: 1 base; junction bases outside the gene matches: 4. The CDR3 sequence is 16 residues long.

This rearrangement joins TRBV4-1 to TRBJ1-1; 7 nucleotides match TRBD1. Germline-derived CDR1 and CDR2 are MGHRA and YSYEKL. The CDR3 consists of 15 residues. J lost 1 base, V lost 3 bases, and 5 bases had no gene match. CDR3 bases: TGCGCCAGCAGCCAGGAACAGGGGCGGAACACTGAAGCTTTCTTT. Translation: CASSQEQGRNTEAFF.

This chain joins TRBV6-5 and TRBJ1-6, with a weak D call TRBD1 (6 bases). V was cut by 2 bases and J by 9 bases, with 17 bases left in between. The germline CDR1 and CDR2 sequences are MNHEY and SVGAGI. This CDR3 region has 16 residues. The DNA of the CDR3 is TGTGCCAGCAGTTACACGGTCAGGGGCGGTAGTTCACCCCTCCACTTT. Its translation: CASSYTVRGGSSPLHF.

This chain joins TRBV5-6 and TRBJ2-2; D remains unclear. The CDR3 covers 15 residues. With 4 bases removed from V and 0 bases from J, the gap between germline ends came to 10 bases. Germline V CDR1 and CDR2: SGHDT, YYEEEE. The CDR3 sequence is CASSPLVSNTGELFF. The DNA for the CDR3 is TGTGCCAGCAGCCCATTAGTCTCGAACACCGGGGAGCTGTTTTTT.